This is a list of T cell receptor beta chains from one sample in a study of blood T cell repertoires in COVID-19. The method was immunoSEQ multiplex PCR; TCRdb's version includes in-frame clones alone and lacks a portion of them. The data hold more than 140,000 clones, with roughly 88% observed a single time. Sequencing was carried out using peripheral blood. The receptors were sampled from a woman aged 55-69 years with acute or convalescent COVID-19. CDR3s include the opening cysteine and the closing phenylalanine or tryptophan. The D gene is left open where the match is weak. Some rows mark clone size as missing; the rest say once, few, many or name a class of expanded clone.

size	V	J	D	length	CDR3	DNA
NA	TRBV7-2	TRBJ2-5	TRBD1	16	CASSPRGQGPRETQYF	TGTGCCAGCAGCCCCCGCGGACAGGGCCCTCGGGAGACCCAGTACTTC
NA	TRBV7-2	TRBJ1-6	NA	15	CASSFLQPYNSPLHF	TGTGCCAGCAGCTTTCTACAGCCCTATAATTCACCCCTCCACTTT
once	TRBV3-1/TRBV3-2	TRBJ1-4	TRBD1	16	CASSQAQDRDEEKLFF	TGTGCCAGCAGCCAAGCCCAGGACAGGGATGAGGAAAAACTGTTTTTT
NA	TRBV7-6	TRBJ2-2	TRBD2	16	CASSLGGLAVPGELFF	TGTGCCAGCAGCTTAGGGGGACTAGCGGTGCCCGGGGAGCTGTTTTTT
few	TRBV5-5	TRBJ2-1	NA	14	CASSPGPQRGEQFF	TGTGCCAGCAGCCCGGGACCCCAGAGGGGGGAGCAGTTCTTC
NA	TRBV5-4	TRBJ1-3	NA	14	CASSREHSGNTIYF	TGTGCCAGCAGCCGTGAACACTCTGGAAACACCATATATTTT
once	TRBV27	TRBJ1-2	TRBD1	13	CASSTGGDYGYTF	TGTGCCAGCTCGACAGGGGGAGACTATGGCTACACCTTC
NA	TRBV10-3	TRBJ2-3	TRBD2	15	CATSGTSGGTDTQYF	TGTGCCACCAGCGGGACTAGCGGGGGGACAGATACGCAGTATTTT
NA	TRBV27	TRBJ1-2	NA	13	CASSSYQGTGYTF	TGTGCCAGCAGTTCATATCAGGGGACTGGCTACACCTTC
NA	TRBV28	TRBJ1-5	NA	16	CASSLDPGLSNQPQHF	TGTGCCAGCAGTTTGGACCCAGGGCTCAGCAATCAGCCCCAGCATTTT
NA	TRBV15	TRBJ1-5	NA	13	CATSRDVGQPQHF	TGTGCCACCAGCAGAGATGTGGGCCAGCCCCAGCATTTT
NA	TRBV12-5	TRBJ1-3	NA	13	CASGLGGENTIYF	TGTGCTAGTGGTTTGGGGGGCGAAAACACCATATATTTT
NA	TRBV28	TRBJ1-5	NA	16	CASSPDRFMTSQPQHF	TGTGCCAGCAGTCCGGACAGATTTATGACGAGTCAGCCCCAGCATTTT
once	TRBV7-2	TRBJ2-3	TRBD2	17	CASSPGLAGGWTDTQYF	TGTGCCAGCAGCCCTGGACTAGCGGGGGGGTGGACAGATACGCAGTATTTT
NA	TRBV5-1	TRBJ2-1	TRBD2	21	CASSSRPTGTSAQSSYNEQFF	TGCGCCAGCAGCTCGCGACCCACCGGGACTAGCGCTCAGAGCTCCTACAATGAGCAGTTCTTC
NA	TRBV27	TRBJ1-6	TRBD1	16	CASSPGQGHHNSPLHF	TGTGCCAGCAGCCCGGGACAGGGGCACCATAATTCACCCCTCCACTTT
NA	TRBV2	TRBJ2-7	NA	14	CASRWDSSSYEQYF	TGTGCCAGCAGATGGGACTCGAGCTCCTACGAGCAGTACTTC
NA	TRBV7-6	TRBJ1-6	NA	18	CASSLRSGRSSYNSPLHF	TGTGCCAGCAGCTTAAGGAGCGGAAGGAGCTCCTATAATTCACCCCTCCACTTT
NA	TRBV7-2	TRBJ2-3	TRBD2	16	CASSSIGTTPTDTQYF	TGTGCCAGCAGCTCAATTGGGACTACACCCACAGATACGCAGTATTTT
NA	TRBV7-2	TRBJ1-1	NA	14	CASSLAGRNTEAFF	TGTGCCAGCAGCTTAGCGGGGAGGAATACTGAAGCTTTCTTT
NA	TRBV6-6	TRBJ2-7	TRBD1	15	CASSWEDYRGQEQYF	TGTGCCAGCAGTTGGGAAGACTACAGGGGGCAAGAGCAGTACTTC
few	TRBV28	TRBJ2-7	TRBD1	13	CASSSGQGYEQYF	TGTGCCAGCAGTAGCGGACAGGGCTACGAGCAGTACTTC
few	TRBV10-3	TRBJ1-5	TRBD1	16	CATAGQGTISNQPQHF	TGTGCCACGGCGGGACAGGGGACCATTAGCAATCAGCCCCAGCATTTT
NA	TRBV5-4	TRBJ2-7	NA	14	CASSLGVSSYEQYF	TGTGCCAGCAGCCTCGGGGTGAGCTCCTACGAGCAGTACTTC
NA	TRBV7-2	TRBJ1-2	TRBD1	13	CASSRGQGRGYTF	TGTGCCAGCAGCCGAGGACAGGGCCGTGGCTACACCTTC
NA	TRBV6-5	TRBJ1-2	TRBD1	13	CASSGQGNYGYTF	TGTGCCAGCTCGGGACAGGGCAACTATGGCTACACCTTC
NA	TRBV20-1	TRBJ2-5	NA	10	CSARQETQYF	TGCAGTGCTCGCCAAGAGACCCAGTACTTC
NA	TRBV27	TRBJ2-7	NA	13	CASSKTVTYEQYF	TGTGCCAGCAGTAAGACAGTTACCTACGAGCAGTACTTC